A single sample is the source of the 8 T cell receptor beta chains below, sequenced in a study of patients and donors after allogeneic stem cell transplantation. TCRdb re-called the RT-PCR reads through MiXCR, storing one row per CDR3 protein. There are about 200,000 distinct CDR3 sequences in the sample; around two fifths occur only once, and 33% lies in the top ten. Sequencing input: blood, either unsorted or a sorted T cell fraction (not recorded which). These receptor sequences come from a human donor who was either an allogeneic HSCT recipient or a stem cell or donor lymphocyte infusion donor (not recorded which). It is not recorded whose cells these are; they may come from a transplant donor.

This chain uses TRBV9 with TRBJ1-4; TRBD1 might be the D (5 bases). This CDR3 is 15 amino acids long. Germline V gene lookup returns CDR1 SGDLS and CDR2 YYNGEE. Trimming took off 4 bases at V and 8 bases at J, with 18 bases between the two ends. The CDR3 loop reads CASSPDTYPGEKLFF. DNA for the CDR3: TGTGCCAGCAGCCCGGACACCTACCCGGGGGAAAAACTGTTTTTT.

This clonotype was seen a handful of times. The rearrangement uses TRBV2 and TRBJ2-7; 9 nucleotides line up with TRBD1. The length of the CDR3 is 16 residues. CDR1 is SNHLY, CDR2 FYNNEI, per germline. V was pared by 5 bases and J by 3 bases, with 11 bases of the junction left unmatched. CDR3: CASSPPRTGVYYEQYF. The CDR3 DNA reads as TGTGCCAGCAGTCCTCCGCGGACAGGGGTTTACTACGAGCAGTACTTC.

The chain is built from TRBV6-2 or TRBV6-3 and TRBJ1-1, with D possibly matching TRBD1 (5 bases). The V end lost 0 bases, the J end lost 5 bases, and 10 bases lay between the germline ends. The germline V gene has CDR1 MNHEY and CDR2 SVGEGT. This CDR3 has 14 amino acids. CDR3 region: CASSYSGEGTEAFF. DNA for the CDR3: TGTGCCAGCAGTTACTCGGGGGAGGGGACTGAAGCTTTCTTT.

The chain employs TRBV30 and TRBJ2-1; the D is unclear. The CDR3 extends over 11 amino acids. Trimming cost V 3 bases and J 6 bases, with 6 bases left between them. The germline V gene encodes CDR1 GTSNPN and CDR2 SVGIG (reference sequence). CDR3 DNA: TGTGCCTGGAGCCCTTTCAATGAGCAGTTCTTC. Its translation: CAWSPFNEQFF.

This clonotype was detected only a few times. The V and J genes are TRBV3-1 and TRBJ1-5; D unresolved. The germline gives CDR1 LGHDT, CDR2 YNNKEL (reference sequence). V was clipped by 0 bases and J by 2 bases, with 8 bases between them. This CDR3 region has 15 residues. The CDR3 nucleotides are TGTGCCAGCAGCCAAGAGGGGAAGGGCAATCAGCCCCAGCATTTT. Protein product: CASSQEGKGNQPQHF.

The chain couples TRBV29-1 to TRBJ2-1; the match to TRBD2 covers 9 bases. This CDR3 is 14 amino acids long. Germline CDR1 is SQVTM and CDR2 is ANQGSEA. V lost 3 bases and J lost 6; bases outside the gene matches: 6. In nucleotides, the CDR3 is TGCAGCGTTGAGGGCCTAGCGGGGACCAATGAGCAGTTCTTC. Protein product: CSVEGLAGTNEQFF.

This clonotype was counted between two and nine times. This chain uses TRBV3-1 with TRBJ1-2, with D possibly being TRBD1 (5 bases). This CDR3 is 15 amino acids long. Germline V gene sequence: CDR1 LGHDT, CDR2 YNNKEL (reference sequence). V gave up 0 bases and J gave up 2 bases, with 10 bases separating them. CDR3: CASSQDGASNYGYTF. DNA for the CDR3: TGTGCCAGCAGCCAAGATGGGGCCAGCAACTATGGCTACACCTTC. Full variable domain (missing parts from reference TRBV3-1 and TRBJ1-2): DTAVSQTPKYLVTQMGNDKSIKCEQNLGHDTMYWYKQDSKKFLKIMFSYNNKELIINETVPNRFSPKSPDKAHLNLHINSLELGDSAVYFCASSQDGASNYGYTFGSGTRLTVV.

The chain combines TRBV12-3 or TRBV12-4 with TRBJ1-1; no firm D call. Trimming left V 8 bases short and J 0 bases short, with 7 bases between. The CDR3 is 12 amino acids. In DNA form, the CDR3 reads TGTGCCAGCCAAGGATTGAACACTGAAGCTTTCTTT. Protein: CASQGLNTEAFF.